This T cell receptor beta chain is from a study of blood T cells in healthy people across ages. Regarding this clonotype: The missing conserved phenylalanine or tryptophan at the end of this CDR3 makes a read error likely.

Then a second PCR, running roughly 6 to 12 cycles, was carried out with a sample-barcoded 5' primer and a J-beta primer mix. Each CDR3 protein is one row after TCRdb ran MiXCR on the 5' RACE reads. The table records about 1.1 million distinct CDR3 sequences, less than 45% of them present only once. Trimming shortened V by 7 bases and J by 2 bases, and 19 bases separated the two germline ends. The CDR3 covers 16 residues. This chain uses TRBV12-3 or TRBV12-4 with TRBJ2-3; D unclear. The receptor comes from a man aged 18 to 30 in good health. The specimen was blood. CDR3 bases: TGTGCCAGCATCTTTTCGGGTACGCGTTTCACAGATACGCAGTATGTT. Encoded protein: CASIFSGTRFTDTQYV.